A selection of T cell receptor beta chains follows, all from one sample in a study of blood T cell repertoires in COVID-19. The protocol was immunoSEQ multiplex PCR, while the TCRdb copy is restricted to in-frame clones and leaves out a portion. The data show around 110,000 clones, over 60% seen once. What was sequenced was peripheral blood. These receptors were obtained from a man aged 65 to 85 with acute or convalescent COVID-19. The CDR3 runs from the conserved cysteine through the conserved F or W. A D gene is named only where the DNA matches it firmly. The listing skips clone size in some rows; elsewhere it reads once, few, many or a size class.

TRBV19	TRBJ1-5	-	TRBD1	CASSGRPQGGNQPQHF	TGTGCCAGTAGTGGTAGGCCCCAGGGGGGCAATCAGCCCCAGCATTTT
TRBV5-1	TRBJ2-1	-	TRBD1	CASSEDRGVYNEQFF	TGCGCCAGCAGCGAGGACAGGGGGGTATACAATGAGCAGTTCTTC
TRBV6-6	TRBJ2-7	-	TRBD1	CASRMGQGTYEQYF	TGTGCCAGCAGAATGGGACAGGGAACCTACGAGCAGTACTTC
TRBV6-2/TRBV6-3	TRBJ1-2	few	TRBD1	CASSYRHDRAADYGYTF	TGTGCCAGCAGTTACCGTCACGACAGGGCGGCGGACTATGGCTACACCTTC
TRBV7-9	TRBJ2-5	-	-	CASSLTSKETQYF	TGTGCCAGCAGCTTGACTTCGAAAGAGACCCAGTACTTC
TRBV5-4	TRBJ1-1	few	-	CASSFQVANTEAFF	TGTGCCAGCAGCTTCCAGGTCGCGAACACTGAAGCTTTCTTT
TRBV19	TRBJ1-5	-	TRBD1	CASSTTGGPQPQHF	TGTGCCAGTAGTACGACAGGGGGCCCTCAGCCCCAGCATTTT
TRBV5-1	TRBJ2-3	-	-	CASSQGLGITDTQYF	TGCGCCAGCAGCCAGGGACTGGGAATCACAGATACGCAGTATTTT
TRBV5-8	TRBJ2-5	-	-	CASSLRQGLQETQYF	TGTGCCAGCAGCCTGAGGCAGGGGCTCCAAGAGACCCAGTACTTC
TRBV2	TRBJ1-1	-	TRBD1	CASSEMGTGGDEAFF	TGTGCCAGCAGTGAAATGGGGACAGGGGGGGATGAAGCTTTCTTT
TRBV6-6	TRBJ2-7	-	-	CASRIAEFYEQYF	TGTGCCAGCAGAATAGCGGAGTTTTACGAGCAGTACTTC